The next 28 T cell receptor beta chains were all read from a single sample in a study of blood T cells in healthy people across ages. It was with a sample-barcoded 5' primer and a J-beta primer mix that a second PCR of about 6 to 12 cycles was run. Each CDR3 protein gets one entry after TCRdb re-called the 5' RACE reads with MiXCR. The repertoire holds fewer than 1 million distinct CDR3 sequences, under 45% seen once, with roughly 19% in the top ten. Sequencing used blood. The receptor source for this set is a man aged 55 to 69 in good health.

The chain employs TRBV30 and TRBJ1-6; 7 bases match TRBD1. J was trimmed by 6 bases and V by 8 bases; bases with no gene match: 10. The CDR3 length is 14 residues. CDR1 and CDR2 (germline): GTSNPN, SVGIG (reference sequence). CDR3 in amino acids: CATPEGQFNSPLHF. The CDR3 nucleotides read TGTGCCACCCCGGAGGGACAGTTTAATTCACCCCTCCACTTT.

This chain joins TRBV20-1 and TRBJ1-1; a possible D gene is TRBD1 (5 bases). The V and J ends lost 2 bases and 5 bases respectively, with 15 bases between them. Looked up from germline, CDR1 is DFQATT and CDR2 is SNEGSKA (reference sequence). The CDR3 runs to 14 residues. The chain's CDR3 is CSARPPGRGTEAFF. The CDR3 nucleotides are TGCAGTGCTAGACCTCCGGGGAGGGGAACTGAAGCTTTCTTT.

This clonotype was detected many times. J is TRBJ2-7 and V is TRBV7-2, with a possible D match to TRBD1 (7 bases). The CDR3 consists of 13 residues. From germline, CDR1 is SGHTA and CDR2 FQGNSA. Trimming removed 5 bases at V and 3 bases at J, with 11 bases between. In nucleotides, the CDR3 is TGTGCCAGCAGCCCTCAGGGGGGCTACGAGCAGTACTTC. This codes for CASSPQGGYEQYF.

This clonotype turned up a few times. This chain connects TRBV4-3 to TRBJ2-7; D is unresolved. Germline CDR1 is LGHNA and CDR2 is YSLEER. V was cut by 0 bases and J by 7 bases, with 13 bases left in between. This CDR3 has 14 residues. This CDR3 reads CASSQDAGTLEQYF. The CDR3 DNA follows: TGCGCCAGCAGCCAAGATGCAGGAACCCTGGAGCAGTACTTC.

This sequence joins TRBV6-1 and TRBJ1-2; 10 bases fit TRBD1. Germline V lookup: CDR1 MNHNS, CDR2 SASEGT. This CDR3 has 13 amino acids. The V gene end was trimmed by 2 bases and the J gene end by 11 bases; junction bases not matched to a gene: 5. The CDR3 loop is CASSERQGAGYTF. CDR3 sequence (DNA): TGTGCCAGCAGTGAACGACAGGGGGCTGGGTACACCTTC.

This clonotype turned up a few times. The V gene is TRBV5-1, the J gene TRBJ2-7, with 9 bases identical to TRBD1. J was trimmed by 0 bases and V by 4 bases; bases with no gene match: 5. Germline lookup yields CDR1 SGHRS and CDR2 YFSETQ. The length of the CDR3 is 15 residues. The CDR3 DNA sequence: TGCGCCAGCAGCCAGGGACAGGGCTACTCCTACGAGCAGTACTTC. Translated: CASSQGQGYSYEQYF.

The chain links TRBV20-1 to TRBJ1-3; D call uncertain. Deletions cut 1 base from V and 0 bases from J, with 13 bases between. The length of the CDR3 is 16 residues. Germline lookup yields CDR1 DFQATT and CDR2 SNEGSKA (reference sequence). Here the CDR3 DNA reads TGCAGTGCTAGAGGTGCATTTCCTAGCTCTGGAAACACCATATATTTT. It is translated as CSARGAFPSSGNTIYF.

The chain is built from TRBV7-9 and TRBJ2-1, with D possibly being TRBD1 (6 bases). Trimming pared 5 bases from V and 7 bases from J, leaving 12 bases between. There are 13 residues in the CDR3. Germline lookup yields CDR1 SEHNR and CDR2 FQNEAQ (reference sequence). CDR3 loop: CASSAQGRNEQFF. The CDR3 DNA reads as TGTGCCAGCAGCGCACAGGGTCGGAATGAGCAGTTCTTC.

The V gene is TRBV3-1, the J gene TRBJ2-3, with D perhaps matching TRBD1 (5 bases). The better agreement between TRBJ2-7 and the DNA end casts doubt on the J call. The V gene's germline CDR1 is LGHDT and CDR2 YNNKEL (reference sequence). The CDR3 is made up of 11 amino acids. The CDR3, as DNA: TGTGCCAGCAGCCAAATGGACACGCAGTACTTC. Its translation is CASSQMDTQYF.

V gene TRBV30 combines with J gene TRBJ2-5; D may match TRBD1 or TRBD2 (5 bases each). Trimming removed 6 bases from V and 3 bases from J, with 17 bases in between. This CDR3 comprises 14 residues. Germline V lookup: CDR1 GTSNPN, CDR2 SVGIG (reference sequence). Written as DNA, the CDR3 is TGTGCCTGCTCAGACCGGGACCGAGAAGAGACCCAGTACTTC. This codes for CACSDRDREETQYF.

This clonotype was found a few times. CDR3 amino acids: CASQLRGQGYYEQYF. In DNA, the CDR3 is TGTGCCAGTCAACTAAGGGGACAGGGTTACTACGAGCAGTACTTC. The chain has TRBV19 and TRBJ2-7; 9 bases match TRBD1. CDR3 size: 15 residues. Trimming at V came to 8 bases and at J to 3 bases, leaving 11 bases not matched to a gene. The germline gives CDR1 LNHDA, CDR2 SQIVND (reference sequence).

This clonotype was found many times. This CDR3 is CASSYKGYQETQYF. The CDR3 DNA sequence: TGTGCCAGCAGTTATAAGGGCTACCAAGAGACCCAGTACTTC. The genes are TRBV6-5 and TRBJ2-5; no reliable D call. The CDR3 covers 14 residues. Per germline, CDR1 MNHEY and CDR2 SVGAGI. The V end was cut by 3 bases, the J end by 0 bases, with 8 bases between.

The rearrangement links TRBV5-1 to TRBJ2-5; D may be TRBD2 (5 bases). Trimming took 4 bases from V and 5 from J, leaving 15 bases between them. The CDR3 runs to 14 residues. Germline loops: CDR1 SGHRS, CDR2 YFSETQ. The CDR3 loop is CASSLATAGETQYF. The CDR3 coding sequence is TGCGCCAGCAGCCTAGCAACCGCCGGGGAGACCCAGTACTTC.

This clonotype was seen a few times. The chain joins TRBV9 to TRBJ1-5; a weak D match, TRBD1 (6 bases). V dropped 4 bases and J dropped 6 bases, with 14 bases sitting between them. The CDR3 loop spans 14 amino acids. The germline V gene has CDR1 SGDLS and CDR2 YYNGEE. Here the CDR3 reads CASSPHGGPQPQHF. CDR3 in DNA: TGTGCCAGCAGCCCCCACGGGGGCCCTCAGCCCCAGCATTTT. Full variable domain (remainder filled in from reference TRBV9 and TRBJ1-5): DSGVTQTPKHLITATGQRVTLRCSPRSGDLSVYWYQQSLDQGLQFLIQYYNGEERAKGNILERFSAQQFPDLHSELNLSSLELGDSALYFCASSPHGGPQPQHFGDGTRLSIL.

In regard to this clonotype: One end of the junction does not line up with germline, which may come from a read error. V usage is TRBV10-2 and J usage is TRBJ2-7; 7 nucleotides agree with TRBD2. The germline gives CDR1 WSHSY, CDR2 SAAADI. CDR3 length equals 13 residues. CDR3 region: CVSGLGSYNEQYF. CDR3 sequence (DNA): TGCGTCAGCGGACTAGGGTCCTACAATGAGCAGTACTTC.

The chain joins TRBV7-2 to TRBJ2-7, with 10 bases matching TRBD1. CDR3 length equals 15 residues. V lost 4 bases, J lost 3 bases, and 6 bases stayed unmatched. Germline-derived CDR1 and CDR2 are SGHTA and FQGNSA. The CDR3 here is CASSWGQGPNYEQYF. The DNA for the CDR3 is TGTGCCAGCAGCTGGGGACAGGGGCCCAACTACGAGCAGTACTTC.

The chain joins TRBV25-1 to TRBJ2-1, with 7 bases that match TRBD1. The germline V gene encodes CDR1 MGHDK and CDR2 SYGVNS. Losses at the gene ends were 2 bases for V and 10 bases for J; bases not matched to a gene: 17. The CDR3 has 17 residues. The CDR3 nucleotides read TGTGCCAGCAGTGAAATGGCCGGGACAGCGTCCTCCTACGAGCAGTTCTTC. Its protein is CASSEMAGTASSYEQFF.

The gene calls are TRBV7-9 and TRBJ2-7; 11 bases line up with TRBD1. The CDR3 contains 15 residues. Trimming cost V 5 bases and J 7 bases; bases outside gene matches: 10. In germline, CDR1 is SEHNR, CDR2 FQNEAQ (reference sequence). The CDR3 here is CASSGRTGGGDEQYF. CDR3 coding DNA: TGTGCCAGCAGCGGCCGGACAGGGGGCGGCGATGAGCAGTACTTC.

This clonotype was observed a few times. J is TRBJ2-5 and V is TRBV25-1, with D perhaps matching TRBD2 (5 bases). CDR1 is MGHDK and CDR2 is SYGVNS in the germline V gene. This CDR3 comprises 14 residues. The germline V and J ends were trimmed by 4 bases and 3 bases, with 12 bases remaining between them. The CDR3 here is CASSGTGKKETQYF. The CDR3 bases are TGTGCCAGCAGTGGAACCGGGAAAAAAGAGACCCAGTACTTC.

V and J are TRBV2 and TRBJ2-1; 9 positions agree with TRBD1. Losses at the gene ends were 7 bases for V and 1 base for J; bases not matched to a gene: 5. The CDR3 runs 15 residues. Germline V gene lookup returns CDR1 SNHLY and CDR2 FYNNEI. Written as DNA, the CDR3 is TGTGCCAGCACGGTGGACAGGGGATCCTACAATGAGCAGTTCTTC. Translated: CASTVDRGSYNEQFF.

This clonotype was seen only a few times. The chain uses TRBV15 and TRBJ2-1; 12 nucleotides line up with TRBD1. This CDR3 is built from 16 residues. From germline, CDR1 is LNHNV and CDR2 YYDKDF (reference sequence). V was clipped by 0 bases and J by 5 bases; unmatched bases: 2. This CDR3 is CATSRDRDRGHNEQFF. In DNA form, the CDR3 reads TGTGCCACCAGCAGAGACCGGGACAGGGGGCACAATGAGCAGTTCTTC.

To note about this clonotype: Just one base apart from a much larger clone, this may be a read error. V is TRBV7-4 and J is TRBJ1-5; D gene ambiguous. The CDR3 loop spans 17 amino acids. CDR1 SGHVT and CDR2 SQSDAQ come from the germline V gene. CDR3 region: CASSLLKGILCNQPRHF. Here the CDR3 DNA reads TGTGCCAGCAGCCTCCTGAAGGGAATTCTTTGCAATCAGCCCCGGCATTTT.

The chain uses TRBV12-3 or TRBV12-4 and TRBJ1-5, with unresolved D. This CDR3 contains 15 residues. Trimming cost V 6 bases and J 4 bases, with 16 bases left between them. The CDR3 protein is CASSPTGGRNQPQHF. CDR3 sequence (DNA): TGTGCCAGCAGCCCCACCGGAGGGAGGAATCAGCCCCAGCATTTT.

This clonotype showed up just a few times. The rearrangement uses TRBV28 and TRBJ2-7; D not resolved. The CDR3 has 15 residues. V was cut by 5 bases and J by 1 base, with 15 bases left in between. Germline values: CDR1 MDHEN, CDR2 SYDVKM. In DNA form, the CDR3 reads TGTGCCAGCAGTCGCCTCCCTTTCGGATCCTACGAGCAGTACTTC. It specifies CASSRLPFGSYEQYF.

The chain uses TRBV28 and TRBJ2-7; 9 bases map to TRBD1. Germline CDR1 and CDR2: MDHEN and SYDVKM. The CDR3 has 14 amino acids. The trim removed 7 bases at V and 10 bases at J, leaving 14 bases unmatched. This CDR3 reads CASTKPGTGKVQYF. In DNA, the CDR3 is TGTGCCAGCACAAAACCGGGGACAGGGAAGGTCCAGTACTTC.

V usage is TRBV7-2 and J usage is TRBJ1-6; TRBD1 is a possible D gene (5 bases). Germline V gives CDR1 SGHTA, CDR2 FQGNSA. The CDR3 loop spans 16 amino acids. The V end lost 3 bases, the J end lost 10 bases, and 19 bases lay between the germline ends. The CDR3 loop reads CASSLTGDPLWSPLHF. In nucleotides, the CDR3 is TGTGCCAGCAGCTTGACGGGGGACCCACTGTGGTCACCCCTCCACTTT.

This chain joins TRBV14 and TRBJ2-7; 10 bases fit TRBD1. The V gene end was trimmed by 4 bases and the J gene end by 0 bases; junction bases not matched to a gene: 9. CDR3 length: 17 residues. Germline V gives CDR1 SGHDN, CDR2 FVKESK. The CDR3 nucleotides are TGTGCCAGCAGCCGCGGGACAGGGGATGGAAACTCCTACGAGCAGTACTTC. It codes for CASSRGTGDGNSYEQYF.

The V call is TRBV5-5, the J call TRBJ1-2, with D perhaps matching TRBD1 (5 bases). CDR1 and CDR2 from the germline V gene are SGHKS and YYEKEE (reference sequence). V lost 0 bases, J lost 6 bases, and 12 bases lay in between. The CDR3 length is 14 residues. This chain's CDR3 is CASSLGGIRNGYTF. DNA of the CDR3: TGTGCCAGCAGCTTGGGGGGGATCCGCAATGGCTACACCTTC.